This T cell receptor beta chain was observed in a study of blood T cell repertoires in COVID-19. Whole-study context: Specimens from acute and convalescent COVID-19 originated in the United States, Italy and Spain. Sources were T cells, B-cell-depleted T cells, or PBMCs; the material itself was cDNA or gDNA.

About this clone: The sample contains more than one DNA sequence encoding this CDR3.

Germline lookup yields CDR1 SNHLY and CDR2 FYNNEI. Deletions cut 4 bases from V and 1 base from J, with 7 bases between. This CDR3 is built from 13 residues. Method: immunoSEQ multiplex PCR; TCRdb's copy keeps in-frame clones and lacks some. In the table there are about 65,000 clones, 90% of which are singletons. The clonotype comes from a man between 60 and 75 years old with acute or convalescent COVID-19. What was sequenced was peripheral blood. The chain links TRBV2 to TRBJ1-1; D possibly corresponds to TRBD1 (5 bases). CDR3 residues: CASSADRNTEAFF. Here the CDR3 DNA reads TGTGCCAGCAGTGCTGACAGGAACACTGAAGCTTTCTTT.